These 18 T cell receptor beta chains were sequenced from one sample in a study of CXCR3-negative and CXCR3-positive naive CD8 T cells. Points from the study as a whole: The TRB CDR3s that CXCR3-positive naive cells carried were more hydrophobic than those of CXCR3-negative naive cells.

These receptors have no identified antigens. The libraries of TRB cDNA were prepared using 5' RACE with UMI labels. Using the 5' RACE reads, TCRdb records one entry per CDR3 protein without DNA. Its clone listing holds about 150,000 distinct CDR3 sequences. The specimen sequenced was naive CXCR3+ CD8+ T cells from blood. The sample's subset: CD45RO-CCR7+CD27+CD95- naive CD8+ T cells expressing CXCR3 (TNR3+). The source is a human donor in good health. Some clones in this sample may be carry-over from other donors' samples.

J is TRBJ1-1 and V is TRBV20-1. Germline V gene sequence: CDR1 DFQATT, CDR2 SNEGSKA (reference sequence). The CDR3 loop spans 15 amino acids. The CDR3 reads CSARRAGLGYTEAFF.

This chain uses TRBV19 with TRBJ2-7. The CDR3 is made up of 13 amino acids. Germline loops: CDR1 LNHDA, CDR2 SQIVND (reference sequence). The CDR3 sequence is CASSIASSYEQYF.

V and J are TRBV3-1 and TRBJ2-5; TCRdb gives TRBD2 as the D gene, but with no DNA this cannot be confirmed. Germline V CDR1 and CDR2: LGHDT, YNNKEL (reference sequence). The CDR3 sequence is 16 residues long. The CDR3 here is CASSHGLAGGQETQYF.

J is TRBJ2-7 and V is TRBV11-1; TCRdb designates TRBD1, a call that cannot be tested without DNA. Germline-derived CDR1 and CDR2 are SGHAT and FQDESV (reference sequence). The CDR3 extends over 15 amino acids. The CDR3 sequence is CASSSNRQGAYEQYF. The entire variable domain, with the rest obtained from reference TRBV11-1 and TRBJ2-7, is as follows: EAEVAQSPRYKITEKSQAVAFWCDPISGHATLYWYRQILGQGPELLVQFQDESVVDDSQLPKDRFSAERLKGVDSTLKIQPAELGDSAMYLCASSSNRQGAYEQYFGPGTRLTVT.

The V and J genes are TRBV6-2 or TRBV6-3 and TRBJ2-5; as DNA is missing, the TRBD2 call by TCRdb cannot be tested. Germline V gene sequence: CDR1 MNHEY, CDR2 SVGEGT. The CDR3 sequence is 17 residues long. This chain's CDR3 is CASSSGQAGGHVETQYF.

This chain joins TRBV20-1 and TRBJ2-7. The CDR3 runs to 11 residues. CDR1 is DFQATT, CDR2 SNEGSKA, per germline (reference sequence). The CDR3 here is CSAFRWYEQYF.

This chain connects TRBV3-1 to TRBJ2-7; the TCRdb D gene call, TRBD2, has no DNA to confirm it. The CDR3 is 13 residues long. The V gene's germline CDR1 is LGHDT and CDR2 YNNKEL (reference sequence). The CDR3 sequence is CASSQVWPPEQYF.

The gene calls are TRBV7-9 and TRBJ2-5; absent DNA, TCRdb's TRBD2 call cannot be checked. The CDR3 loop spans 14 amino acids. Germline CDR1 SEHNR, CDR2 FQNEAQ (reference sequence). CDR3 sequence: CASSSPGGPETQYF.

This rearrangement joins TRBV15 to TRBJ1-6; the D call of TRBD1 rests on TCRdb alone, since no DNA is present to check it. The CDR3 has 15 residues. Per the germline V gene, CDR1 is LNHNV and CDR2 is YYDKDF (reference sequence). CDR3 region: CATSGPGRYNSPLHF.

The rearrangement uses TRBV20-1 and TRBJ2-3; TCRdb designates TRBD2, a call that cannot be tested without DNA. The CDR3 contains 12 residues. Germline assignment: CDR1 DFQATT and CDR2 SNEGSKA (reference sequence). The CDR3 loop reads CSAFITGGRQYF.

This chain connects TRBV9 to TRBJ2-1; lacking DNA, the TRBD2 call made by TCRdb goes unchecked. The CDR3 totals 17 residues. Germline V lookup: CDR1 SGDLS, CDR2 YYNGEE. The CDR3 reads CASSASTAGVTYNEQFF.

The CDR3 here is CSAVPFPGGFDEQFF. V gene TRBV20-1 combines with J gene TRBJ2-1; TCRdb's D gene call, TRBD1, goes unchecked for lack of DNA. This CDR3 contains 15 residues. Per the germline V gene, CDR1 is DFQATT and CDR2 is SNEGSKA (reference sequence).

The gene calls are TRBV2 and TRBJ1-1. CDR3 length: 12 amino acids. Germline assignment: CDR1 SNHLY and CDR2 FYNNEI. The CDR3 region is CASSRQEVGAFF.

V usage is TRBV29-1 and J usage is TRBJ2-2; TCRdb's assignment of TRBD1 cannot be checked, as there is no DNA. The CDR3 runs to 16 residues. Germline CDR1 and CDR2: SQVTM and ANQGSEA. CDR3 protein: CSVGVRGGPNTGELFF.

This chain uses TRBV20-1 with TRBJ2-1; the TRBD2 assignment by TCRdb is unverifiable without DNA. The CDR3 is made up of 13 amino acids. The germline gives CDR1 DFQATT, CDR2 SNEGSKA (reference sequence). CDR3 residues: CSALAGVHNEQFF.

This sequence joins TRBV28 and TRBJ2-2; as DNA is missing, the TRBD2 call by TCRdb cannot be tested. From germline, CDR1 is MDHEN and CDR2 SYDVKM. The CDR3 length is 15 residues. CDR3 sequence: CASTRLAGVAGELFF. The full variable domain, its missing parts supplied by reference TRBV28 and TRBJ2-2, is DVKVTQSSRYLVKRTGEKVFLECVQDMDHENMFWYRQDPGLGLRLIYFSYDVKMKEKGDIPEGYSVSREKKERFSLILESASTNQTSMYLCASTRLAGVAGELFFGEGSRLTVL.

The chain carries TRBV12-3 or TRBV12-4 and TRBJ2-5; lacking DNA, the TRBD2 call made by TCRdb goes unchecked. The CDR3 extends over 15 amino acids. This CDR3 is CASRMLYGLEETQYF.

V and J are TRBV27 and TRBJ2-7. In germline, CDR1 is MNHEY, CDR2 SMNVEV (reference sequence). This CDR3 spans 13 amino acids. The CDR3 reads CASSSGSYYEQYF.